The entry below describes one TCR beta chain. Its specificity is unknown. The data stem from a study of beta chain features in type 1 diabetes. The study's findings and limits: When Type 1 diabetes patients were examined, their TCRB CDR3s proved moderately but significantly shorter in all four CD4+ subsets.

Reverse transcribing all isolated RNA meant expressed TCRB transcripts were sequenced. Here immunoSEQ multiplex PCR was the method, and the copy in TCRdb shows in-frame clones only, minus some. The sample contains around 100,000 clones, 25% to 35% of which appear only once. The junction had 14 bases not matched to a gene; V was cut back by 11 bases and J by 5 bases. CDR3 length equals 14 residues. Germline loops: CDR1 SGHVS, CDR2 FQNEAQ. This receptor was taken from a woman between 18 and 29 years old with type 1 diabetes. Sequencing input: central memory CD4+ T cells from blood. This chain connects TRBV7-8 to TRBJ1-1; 7 bases fit TRBD1. The CDR3 region has the DNA TGTGCCGGGCGGTCAGGGGGAGAGGGGACTGAAGCTTTCTTT. Amino acids: CAGRSGGEGTEAFF.